This entry lists 29 T cell receptor beta chains sequenced from one sample in a study of tumor and adjacent non-tumor tissue in lung cancer. Three rounds of nested PCR, following a modified ARM-PCR protocol, produced the TCRbeta library. TCRdb independently ran MiXCR on the multiplex PCR reads; one entry per CDR3 protein. The top ten clones hold around 25% of a sample with around 210,000 distinct CDR3 sequences, about 71% of them seen once. The template was RNA from unsorted bulk tissue. The sequenced sample was lung tumor tissue. Receptors were obtained from a man in his 60s with non-small cell lung cancer.

Concerning this clonotype itself: A much larger clone sits a single nucleotide away, making a read error possible. The J gene is TRBJ1-5, the V gene TRBV20-1, with D uncertain. V dropped 5 bases and J dropped 2 bases, with 19 bases sitting between them. This CDR3 comprises 16 residues. CDR1 and CDR2 (germline): DFQATT, SNEGSKA (reference sequence). The CDR3, as DNA: TGCAGTGCTGCCCTCATGAGAGCGGCGGGCAATCAGCCCCAGCATTTT. It is translated as CSAALMRAAGNQPQHF.

A note on this clonotype: The CDR3 does not close with the conserved phenylalanine or tryptophan, likely indicating a read error. This rearrangement joins TRBV20-1 to TRBJ2-5; a possible D gene is TRBD1 (7 bases). Germline V lookup: CDR1 DFQATT, CDR2 SNEGSKA (reference sequence). The CDR3 loop spans 15 amino acids. V was clipped by 1 base and J by 4 bases, with 16 bases between them. CDR3 amino acids: CSARAKQGRRETQYL. The CDR3 DNA is TGCAGTGCTAGAGCCAAACAGGGGAGGAGAGAGACCCAGTACCTC.

Remarks on this clonotype: A much larger clone sits a single nucleotide away, making a read error possible. The rearrangement joins TRBV6-1 to TRBJ2-4; the match to TRBD1 covers 8 bases. Germline loops: CDR1 MNHNS, CDR2 SASEGT. CDR3 length: 16 residues. As DNA, the CDR3 is TGTGCCAGCAGTCCGGACAGGGCAGGAGCCAAAAACATTAAGTACTTC. Amino acids: CASSPDRAGAKNIKYF.

Concerning this clonotype itself: A much larger clonotype is one base distant, so this may be a read error. The CDR3 is CASSWVNTGELFF. The CDR3 nucleotides read TGTGCCAGCAGTTGGGTCAACACCGGGGAGCTGTTTTTT. The chain is built from TRBV5-4 and TRBJ2-2; no clear D gene. Trimming left V 5 bases short and J 2 bases short, with 7 bases between. CDR1 is SGHNT and CDR2 is YYREEE in the germline V gene (reference sequence). The CDR3 has 13 amino acids.

The V gene is TRBV11-3, the J gene TRBJ2-7, with D hard to call. Germline assignment: CDR1 SGHNT and CDR2 YENEEA. CDR3 length: 13 amino acids. The CDR3 reads CGSCLGMWSEQYF. The CDR3 DNA reads TGTGGCAGTTGCTTAGGGATGTGGAGCGAGCAGTACTTC. The full variable domain, with the rest looked up from reference TRBV11-3 and TRBJ2-7, is EAGVVQSPRYKIIEKKQPVAFWCNPISGHNTLYWYLQNLGQGPELLIRYENEEAVDDSQLPKDRFSAERLKGVDSTLKIQPAELGDSAVYLCGSCLGMWSEQYFGPGTRLTVT.

On this clonotype itself: This clone may be a read error of a much larger clone one base away. This sequence joins TRBV20-1 and TRBJ1-6; weak D call: TRBD1 (5 bases). CDR1 and CDR2 from the germline V gene are DFQATT and SNEGSKA (reference sequence). This CDR3 has 12 amino acids. V lost 6 bases, J lost 14 bases, and 17 bases lay in between. The CDR3 sequence is CSARGLRESLHF. The CDR3, as DNA: TGCAGTGCGAGGGGCCTGCGTGAGTCCCTCCACTTT.

The table lists this clonotype with a count of one. In this CDR3 the conserved last residue, phenylalanine or tryptophan, is missing, so a read error is likely. V usage is TRBV20-1 and J usage is TRBJ2-2, with a weak D call TRBD1 (6 bases). The V gene lost 7 bases and the J gene lost 1 base, with 13 bases spanning the gap. Germline loops: CDR1 DFQATT, CDR2 SNEGSKA (reference sequence). The CDR3 is 14 residues long. The CDR3 DNA sequence: TGCAGTGTACCACAGGGTCAGAACACCGGGGAGCTGTTTTCT. Translating gives CSVPQGQNTGELFS.

With respect to this clonotype: It may be a read error: a sequence one base away is much more abundant. This chain connects TRBV6-1 to TRBJ1-1; D may be TRBD1 (5 bases). Germline CDR1 MNHNS, CDR2 SASEGT. CDR3 size: 12 residues. The germline V and J ends were trimmed by 1 base and 7 bases, with 7 bases remaining between them. CDR3: CASSEGGIEAFF. CDR3 DNA: TGTGCCAGCAGTGAAGGGGGCATTGAAGCTTTCTTT.

The CDR3 DNA reads as TGCGCCAGCAGCGCGCTGGGTTACCCATATACGCAGTATTTT. Translated: CASSALGYPYTQYF. V gene TRBV5-1 combines with J gene TRBJ2-3; D not resolved. V lost 4 bases, J lost 7 bases, and 16 bases lay in between. The CDR3 loop spans 14 amino acids. The germline V gene has CDR1 SGHRS and CDR2 YFSETQ.

Comment on this clonotype: This is likely a read error, given that the CDR3 carries no conserved phenylalanine or tryptophan at its end. CDR3 residues: CASRSGHLNTVAFY. In DNA, the CDR3 is TGTGCCAGCAGGTCGGGACATCTAAACACTGTAGCTTTCTAT. The V and J genes are TRBV6-1 and TRBJ1-1; perhaps TRBD1 as D (6 bases). Germline-derived CDR1 and CDR2 are MNHNS and SASEGT. The CDR3 has 14 residues.

Notes on this clonotype: The junction departs from germline at one end; a sequencing error may be responsible. The rearrangement uses TRBV11-3 and TRBJ2-6; D is possibly TRBD1 (5 bases). Germline V CDR1 and CDR2: SGHNT, YENEEA. There are 16 residues in the CDR3. This CDR3 reads CASSAQTESGANVLAF. The CDR3 bases are TGTGCCAGCAGCGCCCAGACCGAGTCTGGGGCCAACGTCTTGGCTTTC.

This clonotype came up a few times. J is TRBJ2-1 and V is TRBV7-9; 9 bases line up with TRBD1. Germline lookup yields CDR1 SEHNR and CDR2 FQNEAQ (reference sequence). V shed 5 bases and J 6 bases; nucleotides not matched to a gene: 8. This CDR3 region has 15 residues. The CDR3 sequence: CASSPYRGRSNEQFF. CDR3 in DNA: TGTGCCAGCAGCCCCTACAGGGGGCGCTCCAATGAGCAGTTCTTC.

The chain links TRBV12-3 or TRBV12-4 to TRBJ1-3, with D perhaps TRBD1 (6 bases). The CDR3 totals 15 residues. The CDR3 spells CTTSPTGFSGNTIYF. The CDR3 bases are TGTACCACCAGCCCTACAGGGTTCTCTGGAAACACCATATATTTT.

This clonotype was detected only once. An end of the junction differs from the germline gene, which may be a read error. In nucleotides, the CDR3 is TGTGCCAGCTGTTACGCGAGCGGGGGGCCGCGAGATAGGCAGTATTTT. This codes for CASCYASGGPRDRQYF. The chain couples TRBV6-5 to TRBJ2-3; 9 positions match TRBD2. This CDR3 is built from 16 residues. Germline lookup yields CDR1 MNHEY and CDR2 SVGAGI.

The CDR3 DNA follows: TGTGCCAGCAGTTACGGCGGCATGACTGAGCAGTTCTTC. It codes for CASSYGGMTEQFF. The V and J genes are TRBV6-5 and TRBJ2-1; D gene unclear. The V end lost 2 bases, the J end lost 9 bases, and 11 bases lay between the germline ends. Germline V CDR1 and CDR2: MNHEY, SVGAGI. The CDR3 spans 13 residues.

This clonotype came up many times. V and J are TRBV28 and TRBJ1-1; 11 nucleotides agree with TRBD1. CDR1 MDHEN and CDR2 SYDVKM come from the germline V gene. V lost 6 bases to trimming and J lost 1 base; unmatched junction nucleotides: 7. The CDR3 totals 16 residues. CDR3 sequence reads: CASRGPGQGENTEAFF. CDR3 DNA: TGTGCCAGCAGGGGCCCGGGACAGGGGGAGAACACTGAAGCTTTCTTT.

This clonotype has just a few counts. This may stem from a read error, because a much larger clone lies one nucleotide away. The CDR3 sequence: CASSYTTGTYSPLHF. The CDR3 bases are TGTGCCAGCAGTTACACGACAGGGACTTATTCACCCCTCCACTTT. The chain links TRBV6-5 to TRBJ1-6, with 7 nucleotides matching TRBD1. V was pared by 2 bases and J by 8 bases, with 6 bases of the junction left unmatched. Germline CDR1 reads MNHEY; CDR2 reads SVGAGI. The CDR3 is 15 residues long.

This clonotype was picked up many times. The genes are TRBV24-1 and TRBJ2-3, with no clear D. Germline CDR1 reads KGHDR; CDR2 reads SFDVKD. V gave up 0 bases and J gave up 0 bases, with 6 bases separating them. This CDR3 spans 15 amino acids. This CDR3 reads CATSDLRASTDTQYF. For the CDR3, the DNA is TGTGCCACCAGTGATTTGCGGGCCAGCACAGATACGCAGTATTTT.

This clonotype came up a few times. The chain employs TRBV20-1 and TRBJ2-1; 8 bases agree with TRBD2. The CDR3 extends over 16 amino acids. Germline V gene data show CDR1 as DFQATT and CDR2 as SNEGSKA (reference sequence). The V and J ends lost 5 bases and 3 bases, in that order; junction bases with no gene match: 12. This chain's CDR3 is CSAPQAAAGGYNEQFF. Written as DNA, the CDR3 is TGCAGTGCTCCTCAGGCCGCTGCGGGGGGCTACAATGAGCAGTTCTTC.

As to this clonotype: A much larger clone differs by one base, so this may be a read error. The rearrangement joins TRBV6-2 or TRBV6-3 to TRBJ2-5; 9 bases agree with TRBD1. Germline CDR1 and CDR2: MNHEY and SVGEGT. The CDR3 is 16 amino acids. CDR3 loop: CASKKPLSGQGETQHF. The DNA for the CDR3 is TGTGCCAGCAAAAAACCTCTATCGGGACAGGGTGAGACCCAGCACTTC.

J is TRBJ2-7 and V is TRBV12-3 or TRBV12-4; D uncertain. V lost 11 bases to trimming and J lost 2 bases, with 19 bases between them. This CDR3 region has 14 residues. CDR3 in amino acids: CAYSVNLAPYEQYF. CDR3 nucleotide sequence: TGTGCCTACAGCGTTAACTTGGCCCCCTACGAGCAGTACTTC.

For this clonotype: At one end the junction does not follow the germline gene, possibly because of a read error. The chain joins TRBV20-1 to TRBJ2-5; perhaps TRBD2 as D (6 bases). This CDR3 contains 13 residues. Germline-derived CDR1 and CDR2 are DFQATT and SNEGSKA (reference sequence). CDR3 in amino acids: CSARLEPQETHYF. In nucleotides, the CDR3 is TGTAGTGCTAGACTAGAACCCCAGGAGACCCATTACTTC.

Turning to this clonotype: The junction shows a germline mismatch at one end, possibly a read error. The chain links TRBV6-1 to TRBJ1-4; D uncertain. The CDR3 totals 13 residues. CDR1 and CDR2 (germline): MNHNS, SASEGT. In nucleotides, the CDR3 is TGTGGCACCTATCCCCCGGCTAATGAAAAACTGCTTTTT. Translated, it gives CGTYPPANEKLLF.

V is TRBV13 and J is TRBJ2-3; the match to TRBD2 covers 12 bases. With 10 bases clipped from V and 4 bases from J, the junction kept 18 bases outside the gene matches. Germline V CDR1 and CDR2: PRHDT, FYEKMQ (reference sequence). CDR3 length: 18 amino acids. The CDR3 region is CAISSRLAGALPPDTQYF. The CDR3 region has the DNA TGTGCCATCAGTTCCAGACTAGCGGGGGCCCTCCCCCCAGATACGCAGTATTTT.

This chain joins TRBV24-1 and TRBJ2-6, with D possibly matching TRBD1 (6 bases). CDR3 length: 16 amino acids. Per germline, CDR1 KGHDR and CDR2 SFDVKD. Trimming took 5 bases from V and 2 from J, leaving 12 bases between them. The CDR3 DNA sequence: TGTGCCACCAGTGTAGTCACAGGGACTGGGGCCAACGTCCTGACTTTC. The encoded protein is CATSVVTGTGANVLTF.

To note about this clonotype: A read error may be the cause here, since a much bigger clone is one base away. The chain employs TRBV20-1 and TRBJ2-7; the D is unclear. Between the trimmed V and J ends, which lost 0 bases and 1 base, there was a span of 13 bases. The CDR3 consists of 15 residues. Germline V lookup: CDR1 DFQATT, CDR2 SNEGSKA (reference sequence). Written as DNA, the CDR3 is TGCAGTGCTAGAGATCAAGGAAGGCCATCCTACGAGCAGTACTTC. This translates into CSARDQGRPSYEQYF.

The chain is built from TRBV20-1 and TRBJ2-5, with 10 nucleotides matching TRBD2. Germline values: CDR1 DFQATT, CDR2 SNEGSKA (reference sequence). V was clipped by 2 bases and J by 5 bases; unmatched bases: 8. CDR3 length: 15 residues. The CDR3 coding sequence is TGCAGTGCTAGATCCACTAGCGGGAATACGGAGACCCAGTACTTC. Amino acid sequence: CSARSTSGNTETQYF.

About this clonotype itself: The junction differs from germline at one of its ends, possibly a read error. This sequence joins TRBV6-1 and TRBJ2-7; D is tentatively TRBD1 or TRBD2 (5 bases each). This CDR3 region has 14 residues. The germline gives CDR1 MNHNS, CDR2 SASEGT. As DNA, the CDR3 is TGTACCAGCGGTGAATATGGGGGAAACTACGAGCAGTACTTC. The encoded protein is CTSGEYGGNYEQYF.

Note on this clonotype: One end of the junction varies from germline; a read error may be responsible. This chain uses TRBV29-1 with TRBJ2-3, with D perhaps matching TRBD1 (5 bases). The CDR3 runs 14 residues. Germline V lookup: CDR1 SQVTM, CDR2 ANQGSEA. This chain's CDR3 is CSVGRRQSTDTEYF. As DNA, the CDR3 is TGCAGCGTCGGAAGACGACAGAGCACAGATACGGAGTATTTT.